This TCR beta chain was observed in a study of T cells after yellow fever vaccination. Findings of the study overall: Contamination of FACS-sorted repertoires by abundant clonotypes from the bulk population could occur. Post-booster repertoires contained most primary-vaccination clones again (approximately 97% CD4, roughly 90% CD8). Overall, a small share of clonotypes was seen in both CD4 and CD8 compartments.

This clonotype was recorded at least ten times. Its antigen is not identified. From the 5' RACE reads, TCRdb called clonotypes with MiXCR, one entry per CDR3 protein. Here the sample spans 170,000 or so distinct CDR3 sequences, about 6% being singletons. CDR3 length: 13 residues. Looked up from germline, CDR1 is SGHVS and CDR2 is FQNEAQ. V was pared by 5 bases and J by 1 base, with 8 bases between. The rearrangement links TRBV7-8 to TRBJ1-1; D is unresolved. The TCR was taken from a man aged 18-30 years who received the YFV17D yellow fever vaccine. The sequencing used CD4+ T cells sorted from PBMCs, collected on the day of the first yellow fever vaccination. The CDR3 here is CASSHGRNTEAFF. CDR3 sequence (DNA): TGTGCCAGCAGCCACGGACGGAACACTGAAGCTTTCTTT.